The 8 T cell receptor beta chains in this list originate from one sample, sequenced in a study of blood T cell repertoires in COVID-19. Here immunoSEQ multiplex PCR was the method, and the copy in TCRdb shows in-frame clones only, minus some. The sample comprises approximately 160,000 clones, 70% to 90% of which are singletons, and under 8.5% rests with the top ten. Specimen: peripheral blood. The source of these receptors is a woman aged 55-70 years with COVID-19, enrolled during active disease.

The rearrangement links TRBV6-6 to TRBJ1-5; D possibly corresponds to TRBD1 (5 bases). The germline V gene encodes CDR1 MNHNY and CDR2 SVGAGI (reference sequence). The V gene lost 5 bases and the J gene lost 3 bases, with 11 bases spanning the gap. This CDR3 spans 14 amino acids. CDR3 protein: CASSPDTSNQPQHF. The CDR3 DNA reads as TGTGCCAGCAGTCCGGACACTTCCAATCAGCCCCAGCATTTT.

The chain's CDR3 is CASSLGTEAYNEQFF. The CDR3 region has the DNA TGTGCCAGCAGCTTGGGGACAGAGGCCTACAATGAGCAGTTCTTC. This chain links TRBV5-6 with TRBJ2-1; a possible D gene is TRBD1 (6 bases). Trimming shortened V by 0 bases and J by 2 bases, and 9 bases separated the two germline ends. CDR1 and CDR2 (germline): SGHDT, YYEEEE. This CDR3 spans 15 amino acids.

The genes are TRBV25-1 and TRBJ1-1, with 8 bases lining up with TRBD1. The CDR3 covers 14 residues. CDR1 is MGHDK, CDR2 SYGVNS, per germline. Trimming removed 5 bases from V and 4 bases from J; junction bases left unmatched: 6. The CDR3: CASSSRTGTTEAFF. CDR3 DNA sequence: TGTGCCAGCAGTTCCCGGACAGGGACCACTGAAGCTTTCTTT.

CDR3 region: CASSTDIYGYTF. CDR3 nucleotides: TGCGCCAGCAGCACAGATATCTATGGCTACACCTTC. The V call is TRBV5-1, the J call TRBJ1-2; D call uncertain. The germline V gene has CDR1 SGHRS and CDR2 YFSETQ. V lost 4 bases, J lost 4 bases, and 8 bases lay in between. The CDR3 covers 12 residues.

This chain connects TRBV7-8 to TRBJ1-5; 7 bases match TRBD1. Germline loops: CDR1 SGHVS, CDR2 FQNEAQ. V lost 8 bases and J lost 2; bases outside the gene matches: 3. The CDR3 runs 13 residues. The DNA of the CDR3 is TGTGCCAGCCAGGGGGAGGGCAATCAGCCCCAGCATTTT. Protein sequence: CASQGEGNQPQHF.

The chain employs TRBV7-2 and TRBJ2-5; no reliable D call. The ends were cut back, 1 base at V and 5 bases at J, with 8 bases in the middle. CDR3 length: 13 residues. Germline loops: CDR1 SGHTA, CDR2 FQGNSA. For the CDR3, the DNA is TGTGCCAGCAGCTTAGGGTTCGGTGAGACCCAGTACTTC. Amino acid sequence: CASSLGFGETQYF. Based on the CDR3 plus reference TRBV7-2 and TRBJ2-5, the full variable domain is GAGVSQSPSNKVTEKGKDVELRCDPISGHTALYWYRQSLGQGLEFLIYFQGNSAPDKSGLPSDRFSAERTGGSVSTLTIQRTQQEDSAVYLCASSLGFGETQYFGPGTRLLVL.

The chain is built from TRBV19 and TRBJ1-4; the D is unclear. Germline values: CDR1 LNHDA, CDR2 SQIVND (reference sequence). This CDR3 is built from 13 residues. Trimming took 5 bases from V and 7 from J, leaving 11 bases between them. In DNA, the CDR3 is TGTGCCAGTAGTCTCCGCCGGGGTGAAAAACTGTTTTTT. This gives the protein CASSLRRGEKLFF.

V usage is TRBV19 and J usage is TRBJ1-4; 9 nucleotides line up with TRBD1. J gave up 7 bases and V 4 bases, and 4 bases lay outside the gene matches. The CDR3 covers 14 residues. Per the germline V gene, CDR1 is LNHDA and CDR2 is SQIVND (reference sequence). CDR3 sequence: CASSTGQGLEKLFF. In DNA form, the CDR3 reads TGTGCCAGTAGTACCGGACAGGGGCTTGAAAAACTGTTTTTT.